The clone carrying this T cell receptor (beta chain) was found a few times. Its antigen is unknown. This sample is part of a study of human T cells and chemical hapten exposure. Notes on the study in general: PT1 expanded TCR counts and patch test score were linked, and their correlation was positive. Expanded TCRs were compared with controls, and the expanded TCRs formed significantly more large CDR3 similarity clusters.

Time point in this sample: pre-sensitization, week 0. The treatment is: therapeutic diphenylcyclopropenone sensitization with weekly scalp DPC. Unfractionated whole blood yielded total RNA. CDR3 length: 16 amino acids. With 0 bases clipped from V and 3 bases from J, the junction kept 7 bases outside the gene matches. In germline, CDR1 is DFQATT, CDR2 SNEGSKA (reference sequence). Unique molecular identifiers were attached to individual cDNA molecules within the library. One entry per CDR3 protein, called by TCRdb with MiXCR from the RACE reads. The table records under 200,000 distinct CDR3 sequences, approximately 31% of them present only once.

The specimen was whole blood, collected in connection with sensitization to the hapten diphenylcyclopropenone (DPC). This clonotype was obtained from a woman aged 25 to 39 with alopecia areata. Some clones in this sample may be carry-over from other donors' samples. This chain links TRBV20-1 with TRBJ2-7; 11 bases are shared with TRBD2. The CDR3 DNA sequence: TGCAGTGCTAGAGACCCATTTAGCGGGAGGGGCTACGAGCAGTACTTC. Its protein product is CSARDPFSGRGYEQYF.